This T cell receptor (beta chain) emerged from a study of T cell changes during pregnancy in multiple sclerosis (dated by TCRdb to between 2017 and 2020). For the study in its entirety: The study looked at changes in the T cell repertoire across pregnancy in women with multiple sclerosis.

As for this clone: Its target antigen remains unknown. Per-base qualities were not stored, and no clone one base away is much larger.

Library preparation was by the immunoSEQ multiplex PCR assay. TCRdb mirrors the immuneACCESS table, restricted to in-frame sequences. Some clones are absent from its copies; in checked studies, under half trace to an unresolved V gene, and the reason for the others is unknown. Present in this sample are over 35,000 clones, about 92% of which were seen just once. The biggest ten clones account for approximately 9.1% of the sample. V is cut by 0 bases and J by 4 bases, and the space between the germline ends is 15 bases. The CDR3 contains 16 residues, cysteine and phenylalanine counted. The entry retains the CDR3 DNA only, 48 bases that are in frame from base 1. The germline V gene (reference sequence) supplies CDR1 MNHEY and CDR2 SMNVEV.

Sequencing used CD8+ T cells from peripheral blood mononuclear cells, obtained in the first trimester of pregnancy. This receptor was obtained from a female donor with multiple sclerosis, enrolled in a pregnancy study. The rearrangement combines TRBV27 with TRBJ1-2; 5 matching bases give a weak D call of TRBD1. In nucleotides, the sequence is TGTGCCAGCAGTTTATCGGCAACAGACAGCCCCTATGGCTACACCTTC. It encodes CASSLSATDSPYGYTF.